This T cell receptor (beta chain) was recovered during a study of T cell repertoires in cytomegalovirus infection. In the study overall: It can be stated that public TCR beta signatures indicated CMV infection as well as a matching HLA type.

One entry per CDR3 protein, called by TCRdb with MiXCR from the reads. The sample includes around 130,000 distinct CDR3 sequences, 7% to 9.5% of them seen just once. V was pared by 5 bases and J by 2 bases, with 15 bases between. There are 15 residues in the CDR3. From germline, CDR1 is MNHEY and CDR2 SVGAGI. The sequence came from a human donor in good health (CMV status not recorded). Some clones in this sample may be carry-over from other donors' samples. The sequenced sample was PBMCs. The chain couples TRBV6-5 to TRBJ1-1, with D perhaps matching TRBD1 (5 bases). CDR3 residues: CASSLDGHTNTEAFF. The CDR3 region has the DNA TGTGCCAGCAGTCTCGACGGACACACAAACACTGAAGCTTTCTTT.